This TCR beta chain was recorded in a study of CD8+CD57+ T cells in acquired aplastic anemia. Study observations and caveats: Common to patients and controls were 25 to 30 CD8+ CDR3 sequences. The CD8+ Simpson's diversity of patients and controls was not significantly different.

Genomic DNA constituted the template upon which TCR beta VDJ and CDR3 profiling was performed. One entry per CDR3 protein, called by TCRdb with MiXCR from the reads. The sample has 200,000 or so distinct CDR3 sequences; 64% are singletons. On this clonotype itself: The antigen remains undetermined.

This clonotype was sampled from a human donor with severe aplastic anemia or a healthy control (not recorded which). The sample comprised sorted CD4+, CD8+, or CD8+CD57+ T cells (not recorded which) from PBMCs.

In DNA form, the CDR3 reads TGCGCCAGCACGAGAGGGGCAACTAATGAAAAACTGTTTTTT. Residues: CASTRGATNEKLFF. The rearrangement joins TRBV5-1 to TRBJ1-4, with D possibly matching TRBD1 (5 bases). V lost 6 bases and J lost 0, with 9 bases in between. CDR1 SGHRS and CDR2 YFSETQ come from the germline V gene. The CDR3 length is 14 residues.